This T cell receptor (beta chain) emerged from a study of T cell responses to AZD1222 COVID-19 vaccine (dated by TCRdb to the early 2020s). In the study overall: AZD1222 recipients given second doses at about 4 weeks or at about 12 weeks were pooled, since spike-specific TCR depth and breadth were not found to differ between the two schedules. TCR sequencing covered over 230 trial participants: nearly 210 given two doses of AZD1222 and around 26 given two doses of MenACWY control vaccine. Trial participants were enrolled by age into 18-55, 56-69 and 70-plus year subgroups, with about 150, 27 and 61 TCR-sequenced participants respectively.

The CDR3 regions of human TCRbeta chains were analyzed by immunosequencing. As for how the authors treated the data: Repertoire TCRs were checked for matches against a reference library of SARS-CoV-2-specific TCRs that had been generated using the MIRA antigen-specificity platform. Breadth was defined as the fraction of unique TCRs that were SARS-CoV-2-associated. Depth was defined as the fraction of total T cells that were SARS-CoV-2-associated. Using the MIRA data, each spike-specific TCR was assigned both to the spike region to which the TCR was reactive and to a CD4 or CD8 class. Log10-transformed breadth and depth values were compared by one-way ANOVA with Sidak's multiple comparisons tests. In TCRdb, the immuneACCESS table is reduced to in-frame sequences with V and J assigned. These tables do not hold every clone; where another copy was compared, an unresolved V gene accounts for under half, and the others remain unexplained. V and J calls and clone size come straight from that table; D and trimming were deduced from the DNA. The table for this sample lists roughly 200,000 clones; over 80% of them were counted only once. The biggest ten clones account for about 1.2% of the sample.

Compared with germline, V lacks 3 bases and J lacks 3 bases; bases without a gene match: 9. CDR1 and CDR2 (SGHRS, YFSETQ) derive from the germline V gene. The CDR3 runs 16 residues from the cysteine to the phenylalanine. Solely the CDR3 DNA is kept, with 48 bases framed from the first base. Overall study outcomes, separate from this receptor: The whole spike protein was spanned by vaccine-associated CD4 TCRs, and dominant responses were seen in regions 160-218 and 743-854. Epitopes outside the regions mutated in the B.1.351 and B.1.1.7 variants were reportedly recognized by nearly half of the unique spike-specific TCRs. Spike-specific TCR breadth and depth rose significantly after two AZD1222 doses compared with day 0 and with MenACWY recipients. Conclusions about previously exposed vaccinees are limited because only six or seven AZD1222 recipients were SARS-CoV-2 seropositive at baseline. No day 14 peak-response samples were available, so repertoires were characterized only after the peak T cell response. Most participants were white British and females outnumbered males, and the authors suggested that clonal diversity may have been underestimated. The 56-69-year group was small, and its depth increase did not reach significance, likely because of low power.

Comments on this clone: Its specific antigen is unknown. Nothing much larger sits one base from this clone, and base qualities are not available.

The sample's time point label, decoded: baseline before first vaccination. Vaccinee samples were obtained from the UK trials COV001 and COV002, which included a single-blind randomized controlled phase 2/3 trial of AZD1222 (ChAdOx1 nCoV-19) in healthy adults. For TCRbeta chain sequencing, PBMC samples from trial participants were taken at day 0 and at day 28 after the second dose. The receptor comes from an adult in good health. Here the sequenced sample was peripheral blood, taken on day 0 of AZD1222 vaccination. The chain is made from TRBV5-1 and TRBJ1-1; 9 of the junction bases match TRBD1. The CDR3 protein: CASSSRTGEWDTEAFF. At the DNA level, the sequence is TGCGCCAGCAGCTCCAGGACAGGGGAATGGGACACTGAAGCTTTCTTT.